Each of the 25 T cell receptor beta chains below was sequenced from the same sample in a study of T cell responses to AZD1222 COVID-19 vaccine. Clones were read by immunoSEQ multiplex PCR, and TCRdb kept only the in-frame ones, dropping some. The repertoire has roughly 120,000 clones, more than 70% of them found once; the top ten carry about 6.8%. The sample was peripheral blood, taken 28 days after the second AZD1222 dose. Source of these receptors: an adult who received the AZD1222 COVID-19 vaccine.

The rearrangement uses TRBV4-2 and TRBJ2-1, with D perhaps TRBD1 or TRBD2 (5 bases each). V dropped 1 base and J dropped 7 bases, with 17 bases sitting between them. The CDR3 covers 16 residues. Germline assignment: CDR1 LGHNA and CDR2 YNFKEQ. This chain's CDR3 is CASSQGVEGIRNEQFF. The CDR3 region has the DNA TGTGCCAGCAGCCAAGGTGTCGAGGGGATAAGGAATGAGCAGTTCTTC.

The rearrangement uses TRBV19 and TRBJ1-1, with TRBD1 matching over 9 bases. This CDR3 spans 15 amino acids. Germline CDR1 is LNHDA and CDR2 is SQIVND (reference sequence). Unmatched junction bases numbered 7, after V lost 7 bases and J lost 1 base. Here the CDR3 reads CASKDQGQGNTEAFF. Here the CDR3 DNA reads TGTGCCAGTAAGGATCAGGGACAGGGGAACACTGAAGCTTTCTTT.

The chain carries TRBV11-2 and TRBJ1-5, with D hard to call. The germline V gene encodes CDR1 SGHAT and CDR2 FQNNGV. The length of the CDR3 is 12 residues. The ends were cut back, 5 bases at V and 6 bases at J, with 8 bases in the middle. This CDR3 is CASSHKGQPQHF. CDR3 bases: TGTGCCAGCAGCCACAAGGGTCAGCCCCAGCATTTT.

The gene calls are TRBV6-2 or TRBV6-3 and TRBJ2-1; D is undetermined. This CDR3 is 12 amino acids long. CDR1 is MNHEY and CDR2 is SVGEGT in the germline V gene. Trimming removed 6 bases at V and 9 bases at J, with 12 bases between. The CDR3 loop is CASSFRVSEQFF. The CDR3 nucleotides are TGTGCCAGCAGCTTTAGAGTAAGTGAGCAGTTCTTC.

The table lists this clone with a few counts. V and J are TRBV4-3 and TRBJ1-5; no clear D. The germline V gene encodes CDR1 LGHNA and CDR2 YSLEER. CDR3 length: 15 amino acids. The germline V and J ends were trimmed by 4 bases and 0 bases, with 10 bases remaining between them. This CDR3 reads CASSPEWHSNQPQHF. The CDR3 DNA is TGCGCCAGCAGCCCGGAATGGCATAGCAATCAGCCCCAGCATTTT.

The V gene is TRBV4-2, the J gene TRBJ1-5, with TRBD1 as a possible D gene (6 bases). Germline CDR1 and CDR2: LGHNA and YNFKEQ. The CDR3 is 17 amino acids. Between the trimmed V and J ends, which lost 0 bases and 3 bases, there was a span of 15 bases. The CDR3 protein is CASSQDLQGPYNQPQHF. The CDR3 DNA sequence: TGTGCCAGCAGCCAAGATTTGCAGGGGCCATACAATCAGCCCCAGCATTTT.

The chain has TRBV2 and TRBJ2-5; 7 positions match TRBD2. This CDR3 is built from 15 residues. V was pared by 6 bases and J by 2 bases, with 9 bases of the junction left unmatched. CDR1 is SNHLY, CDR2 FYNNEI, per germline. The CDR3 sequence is CASRTRPGLQETQYF. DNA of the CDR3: TGTGCCAGCAGGACCCGACCGGGACTACAAGAGACCCAGTACTTC. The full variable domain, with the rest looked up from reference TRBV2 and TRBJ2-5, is EPEVTQTPSHQVTQMGQEVILRCVPISNHLYFYWYRQILGQKVEFLVSFYNNEISEKSEIFDDQFSVERPDGSNFTLKIRSTKLEDSAMYFCASRTRPGLQETQYFGPGTRLLVL.

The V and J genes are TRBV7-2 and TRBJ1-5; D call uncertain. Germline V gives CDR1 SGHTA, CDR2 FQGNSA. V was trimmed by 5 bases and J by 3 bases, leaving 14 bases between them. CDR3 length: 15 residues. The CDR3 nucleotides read TGTGCCAGCAGCAGAAACGTCAGTCCCAATCAGCCCCAGCATTTT. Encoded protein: CASSRNVSPNQPQHF.

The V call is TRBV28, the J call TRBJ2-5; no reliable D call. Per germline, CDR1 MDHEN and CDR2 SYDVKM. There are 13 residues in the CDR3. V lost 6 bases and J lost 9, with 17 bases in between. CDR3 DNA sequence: TGTGCCAGCAGCCAACCGGGCCCCCGGGCCCAGTACTTC. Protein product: CASSQPGPRAQYF.

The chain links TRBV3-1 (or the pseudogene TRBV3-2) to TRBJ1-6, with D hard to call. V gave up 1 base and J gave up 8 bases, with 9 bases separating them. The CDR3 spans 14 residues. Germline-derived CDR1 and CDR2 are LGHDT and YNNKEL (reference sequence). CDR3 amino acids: CASSQGFRHSPLHF. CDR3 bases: TGTGCCAGCAGCCAAGGATTTCGACATTCACCCCTCCACTTT.

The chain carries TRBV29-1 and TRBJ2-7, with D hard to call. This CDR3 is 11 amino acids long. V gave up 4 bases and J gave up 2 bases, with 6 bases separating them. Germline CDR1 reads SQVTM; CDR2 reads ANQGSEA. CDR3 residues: CSVGQAYEQYF. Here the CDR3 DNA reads TGCAGCGTTGGACAAGCCTACGAGCAGTACTTC.

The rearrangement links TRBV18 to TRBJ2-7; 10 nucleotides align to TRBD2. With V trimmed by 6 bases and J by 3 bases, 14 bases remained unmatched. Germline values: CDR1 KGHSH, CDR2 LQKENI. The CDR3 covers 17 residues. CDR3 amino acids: CASSSSTIAGGNYEQYF. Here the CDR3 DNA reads TGTGCCAGCTCCAGCTCGACTATAGCGGGGGGTAACTACGAGCAGTACTTC.

CDR3 sequence reads: CASRPPGESGNTIYF. CDR3 sequence (DNA): TGTGCCAGTAGGCCCCCGGGGGAATCTGGAAACACCATATATTTT. This chain uses TRBV19 with TRBJ1-3; D might be TRBD1 (5 bases). V was shortened by 6 bases and J by 1 base, with 13 bases between the two germline ends. Germline loops: CDR1 LNHDA, CDR2 SQIVND (reference sequence). The CDR3 has 15 residues.

CDR3 nucleotides: TGTGCCAGCAGTGAAATTCTCTTACAAGCTGAGGAGACCCAGTACTTC. Translating gives CASSEILLQAEETQYF. The chain employs TRBV2 and TRBJ2-5; D gene uncertain. The germline CDR1 and CDR2 sequences are SNHLY and FYNNEI. CDR3 length: 16 amino acids. Trimming stripped 2 bases from V and 5 bases from J, with 18 bases between. The entire variable domain, with the rest obtained from reference TRBV2 and TRBJ2-5, is as follows: EPEVTQTPSHQVTQMGQEVILRCVPISNHLYFYWYRQILGQKVEFLVSFYNNEISEKSEIFDDQFSVERPDGSNFTLKIRSTKLEDSAMYFCASSEILLQAEETQYFGPGTRLLVL.

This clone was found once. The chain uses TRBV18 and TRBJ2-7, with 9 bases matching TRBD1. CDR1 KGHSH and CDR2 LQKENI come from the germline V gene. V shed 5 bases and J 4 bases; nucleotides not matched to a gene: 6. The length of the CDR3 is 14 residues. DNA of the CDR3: TGTGCCAGCTCAGGGGGACAGGGTGTGTACGAGCAGTACTTC. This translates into CASSGGQGVYEQYF.

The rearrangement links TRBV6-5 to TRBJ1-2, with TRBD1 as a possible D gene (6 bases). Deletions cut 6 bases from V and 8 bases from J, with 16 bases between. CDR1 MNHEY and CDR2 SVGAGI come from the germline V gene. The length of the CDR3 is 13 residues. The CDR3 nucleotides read TGTGCCAGCAGCGGACAGCCGAGCGAGGGCTACACCTTC. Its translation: CASSGQPSEGYTF.

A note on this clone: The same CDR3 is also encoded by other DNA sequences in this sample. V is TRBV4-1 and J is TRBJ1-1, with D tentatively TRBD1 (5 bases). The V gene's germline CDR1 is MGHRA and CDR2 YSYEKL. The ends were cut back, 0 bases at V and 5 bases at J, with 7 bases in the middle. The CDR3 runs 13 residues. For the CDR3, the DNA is TGCGCCAGCAGCCAAGAAGGGGAAACTGAAGCTTTCTTT. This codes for CASSQEGETEAFF.

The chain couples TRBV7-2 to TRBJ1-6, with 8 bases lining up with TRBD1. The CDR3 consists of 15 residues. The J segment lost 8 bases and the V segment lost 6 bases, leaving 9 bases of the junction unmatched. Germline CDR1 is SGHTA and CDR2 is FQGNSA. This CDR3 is CASRDSGTGHSPLHF. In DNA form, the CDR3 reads TGTGCCAGCAGGGACTCCGGGACAGGACATTCACCCCTCCACTTT.

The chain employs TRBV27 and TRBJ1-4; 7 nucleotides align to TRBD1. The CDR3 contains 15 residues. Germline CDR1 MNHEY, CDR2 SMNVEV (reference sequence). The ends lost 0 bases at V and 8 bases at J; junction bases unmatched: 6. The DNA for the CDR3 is TGTGCCAGCAGTTTATCAGACAGGGCAGGGGAAAAACTGTTTTTT. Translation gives CASSLSDRAGEKLFF.

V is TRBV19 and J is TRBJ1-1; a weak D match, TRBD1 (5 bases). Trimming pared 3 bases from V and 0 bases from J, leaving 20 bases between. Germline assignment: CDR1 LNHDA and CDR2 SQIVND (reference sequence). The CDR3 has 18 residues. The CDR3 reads CASSIDPFRDGMNTEAFF. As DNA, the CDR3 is TGTGCCAGTAGTATTGACCCATTCCGGGACGGAATGAACACTGAAGCTTTCTTT.

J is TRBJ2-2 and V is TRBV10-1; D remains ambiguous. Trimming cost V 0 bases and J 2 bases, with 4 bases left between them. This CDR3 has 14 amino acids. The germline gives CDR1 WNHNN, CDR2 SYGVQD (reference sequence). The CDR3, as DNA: TGCGCCAGCAGTGAGTCGGGTAACACCGGGGAGCTGTTTTTT. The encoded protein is CASSESGNTGELFF.

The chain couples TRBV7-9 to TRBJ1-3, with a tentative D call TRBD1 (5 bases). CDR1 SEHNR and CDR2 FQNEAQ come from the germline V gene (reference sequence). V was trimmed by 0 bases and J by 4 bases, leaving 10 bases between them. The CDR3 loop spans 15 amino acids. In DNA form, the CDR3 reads TGTGCCAGCAGCTTAGCGCCCGGGACCGGAAACACCATATATTTT. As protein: CASSLAPGTGNTIYF.

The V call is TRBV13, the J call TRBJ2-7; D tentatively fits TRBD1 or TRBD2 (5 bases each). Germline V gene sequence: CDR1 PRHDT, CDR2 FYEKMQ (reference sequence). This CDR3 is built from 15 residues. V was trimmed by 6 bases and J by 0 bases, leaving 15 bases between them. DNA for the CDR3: TGTGCCAGCAGTTCGAGCCGGGACGGCTCCTACGAGCAGTACTTC. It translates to CASSSSRDGSYEQYF.

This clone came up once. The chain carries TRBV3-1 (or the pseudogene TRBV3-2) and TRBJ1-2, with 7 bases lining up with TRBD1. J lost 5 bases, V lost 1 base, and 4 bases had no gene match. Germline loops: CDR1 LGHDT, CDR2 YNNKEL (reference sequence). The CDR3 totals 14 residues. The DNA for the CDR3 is TGTGCCAGCAGCCAAGCGACAGGGTCGTATGGCTACACCTTC. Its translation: CASSQATGSYGYTF.

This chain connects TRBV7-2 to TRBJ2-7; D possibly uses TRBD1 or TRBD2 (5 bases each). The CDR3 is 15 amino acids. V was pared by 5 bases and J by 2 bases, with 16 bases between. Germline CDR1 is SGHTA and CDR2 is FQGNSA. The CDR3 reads CASSPVEGSAYEQYF. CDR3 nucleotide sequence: TGTGCCAGCAGCCCGGTTGAGGGGAGCGCCTACGAGCAGTACTTC.